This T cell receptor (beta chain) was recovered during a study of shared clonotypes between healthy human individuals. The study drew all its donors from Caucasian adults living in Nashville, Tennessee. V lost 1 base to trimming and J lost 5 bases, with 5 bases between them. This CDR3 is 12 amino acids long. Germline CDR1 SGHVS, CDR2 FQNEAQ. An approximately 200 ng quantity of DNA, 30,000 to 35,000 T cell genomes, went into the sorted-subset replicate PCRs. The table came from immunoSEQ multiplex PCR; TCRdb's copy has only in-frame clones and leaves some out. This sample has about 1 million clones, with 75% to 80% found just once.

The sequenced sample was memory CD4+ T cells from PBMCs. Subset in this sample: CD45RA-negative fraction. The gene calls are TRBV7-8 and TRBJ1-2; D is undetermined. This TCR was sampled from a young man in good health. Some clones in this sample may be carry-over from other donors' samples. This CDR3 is CASSLDPYGYTF. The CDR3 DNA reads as TGTGCCAGCAGCTTAGACCCTTATGGCTACACCTTC.